These 5 T cell receptor beta chains came from one sample sequenced in a study of long-term antiretroviral therapy in people with HIV. They ran version v3.0 of the immunoSEQ assay at survey level. Assay used: immunoSEQ multiplex PCR; TCRdb lists only in-frame clones, some missing. Found here are about 17,000 clones, approximately 79% of them singletons; the top ten hold roughly 8%. Sequencing was performed on unsorted PBMCs, taken at the start of antiretroviral therapy. All receptors come from a man aged 25 to 45 with HIV.

The rearrangement joins TRBV15 to TRBJ2-5; 7 bases fit TRBD2. The length of the CDR3 is 15 residues. V shed 2 bases and J 4 bases; nucleotides not matched to a gene: 7. Germline values: CDR1 LNHNV, CDR2 YYDKDF (reference sequence). The CDR3 DNA reads TGTGCCACCAGCAGACCCGGCGGGGGAGGAGAGACCCAGTACTTC. It yields the protein CATSRPGGGGETQYF.

The V and J genes are TRBV5-4 and TRBJ2-4, with 9 bases identical to TRBD1. CDR3 size: 13 residues. The germline CDR1 and CDR2 sequences are SGHNT and YYREEE (reference sequence). V lost 4 bases to trimming and J lost 14 bases; unmatched junction nucleotides: 10. This CDR3 reads CASSLRDRENKYF. In DNA, the CDR3 is TGTGCCAGCAGCCTCCGGGACAGGGAGAACAAGTACTTC.

The chain couples TRBV5-1 to TRBJ2-1; 10 bases line up with TRBD1. CDR1 is SGHRS and CDR2 is YFSETQ in the germline V gene. Trimming cost V 6 bases and J 7 bases; bases outside gene matches: 7. The CDR3 runs to 14 residues. For the CDR3, the DNA is TGCGCCAGCAAGACAGGGGGCGGGAATAATGAGCAGTTCTTC. This codes for CASKTGGGNNEQFF.

The chain is built from TRBV7-6 and TRBJ1-1; possibly TRBD1 for D (6 bases). The CDR3 spans 14 residues. The V and J ends lost 3 bases and 3 bases respectively, with 11 bases between them. The germline gives CDR1 SGHVS, CDR2 FNYEAQ. The CDR3 nucleotides read TGTGCCAGCAGCTTCGCAGGGGTCGACACTGAAGCTTTCTTT. This gives the protein CASSFAGVDTEAFF.

Judged by abundance, this clone is medium-sized (0.01 to 0.1%). The genes are TRBV25-1 and TRBJ2-3; D uncertain. Germline V gene data show CDR1 as MGHDK and CDR2 as SYGVNS. Trimming stripped 3 bases from V and 3 bases from J, with 13 bases between. CDR3 length: 15 residues. CDR3 region: CASSDTGLGTDTQYF. CDR3 nucleotide sequence: TGTGCCAGCAGTGACACCGGGCTCGGGACAGATACGCAGTATTTT.